The 2 T cell receptor beta chains presented below share a single source sample, sequenced in a study of identical twins. Each CDR3 protein gets one entry after TCRdb re-called the 5' RACE reads with MiXCR. Altogether more than 400,000 distinct CDR3 sequences are present, around 15% being singletons, with the ten largest covering 0.44%. This same sample was also taken into another study, of yellow fever vaccine responses in identical twins.

The sequencing input was CD4+ T cells sorted from blood. These receptors were obtained from a woman aged 18-29 years in good health.

V gene TRBV7-3 combines with J gene TRBJ2-1, with 11 bases lining up with TRBD2. The CDR3 covers 15 residues. CDR1 SGHTA and CDR2 FQGTGA come from the germline V gene. J was trimmed by 8 bases and V by 5 bases; bases with no gene match: 8. CDR3 in amino acids: CASSHLAGGWDEQFF. CDR3 coding DNA: TGTGCCAGCAGCCATCTAGCGGGAGGATGGGATGAGCAGTTCTTC.

V gene TRBV15 combines with J gene TRBJ2-7; D not certain. With 1 base removed from V and 3 bases from J, the gap between germline ends came to 10 bases. From germline, CDR1 is LNHNV and CDR2 YYDKDF (reference sequence). The CDR3 is made up of 14 amino acids. This chain's CDR3 is CATSRAMGIYEQYF. Here the CDR3 DNA reads TGTGCCACCAGCAGAGCGATGGGAATCTACGAGCAGTACTTC.